The 9 T cell receptor beta chains presented below share a single source sample, sequenced in a study of T cell responses to AZD1222 COVID-19 vaccine. Repertoires were generated with immunoSEQ multiplex PCR, while TCRdb's copy carries only in-frame clones and drops some. This table has 120,000 to 150,000 clones, over 75% appearing once. The sample consisted of peripheral blood, taken 28 days after the second dose of the MenACWY control vaccine. The receptor source for this set is an adult who received the MenACWY meningococcal vaccine as a control.

This clone is a singleton in its sample. The rearrangement links TRBV4-3 to TRBJ1-2, with 7 positions matching TRBD1. V trimming: 4 bases; J trimming: 4 bases; junction bases outside the gene matches: 3. There are 13 residues in the CDR3. Germline V lookup: CDR1 LGHNA, CDR2 YSLEER. The CDR3: CASSPNRGYGYTF. CDR3 DNA sequence: TGCGCCAGCAGCCCCAACAGGGGCTATGGCTACACCTTC.

J is TRBJ1-5 and V is TRBV7-2; no definite D call. Germline V lookup: CDR1 SGHTA, CDR2 FQGNSA. The ends were cut back, 3 bases at V and 0 bases at J, with 15 bases in the middle. The CDR3 is 17 amino acids. This chain's CDR3 is CASSLLPWGYSNQPQHF. The DNA for the CDR3 is TGTGCCAGCAGCTTGCTCCCCTGGGGATATAGCAATCAGCCCCAGCATTTT.

The chain uses TRBV5-4 and TRBJ2-7; 10 bases align to TRBD1. Trimming took 1 base from V and 7 from J; bases not matched to a gene: 14. Germline CDR1 SGHNT, CDR2 YYREEE (reference sequence). The CDR3 sequence is 17 residues long. The CDR3 sequence: CASSLKQPGQGLREQYF. The CDR3 DNA reads as TGTGCCAGCAGCTTGAAACAGCCGGGACAGGGGCTTCGGGAGCAGTACTTC.

This clone occurred once. The chain couples TRBV11-2 to TRBJ1-1; possible D gene TRBD1, 5 bases. The V and J ends lost 1 base and 0 bases respectively, with 21 bases between them. The CDR3 loop spans 19 amino acids. Germline loops: CDR1 SGHAT, CDR2 FQNNGV. Written as DNA, the CDR3 is TGTGCCAGCAGCTTAGGAAGAGGGAGAAAAAAGGGGATGAACACTGAAGCTTTCTTT. This translates into CASSLGRGRKKGMNTEAFF.

This chain joins TRBV7-8 and TRBJ2-3; D not certain. Germline V gene sequence: CDR1 SGHVS, CDR2 FQNEAQ. Between the trimmed V and J ends, which lost 2 bases and 1 base, there was a span of 7 bases. The CDR3 consists of 14 residues. CDR3 amino acids: CASSLYRGTDTQYF. CDR3 in DNA: TGTGCCAGCAGCTTATACCGGGGCACAGATACGCAGTATTTT.

This clone was observed a single time. The rearrangement links TRBV5-4 to TRBJ2-5; D might be TRBD2 (6 bases). Trimming stripped 0 bases from V and 2 bases from J, with 11 bases between. The CDR3 has 15 residues. Germline assignment: CDR1 SGHNT and CDR2 YYREEE (reference sequence). The CDR3 nucleotides read TGTGCCAGCAGCTTGGGGGGGGTCTTACAAGAGACCCAGTACTTC. Encoded protein: CASSLGGVLQETQYF.

The chain employs TRBV9 and TRBJ1-2; possible D gene TRBD1, 5 bases. This CDR3 has 14 amino acids. With 4 bases removed from V and 4 bases from J, the gap between germline ends came to 14 bases. Germline assignment: CDR1 SGDLS and CDR2 YYNGEE. In DNA, the CDR3 is TGTGCCAGCAGCCCGATGGGAACAGGCTATGGCTACACCTTC. Residues: CASSPMGTGYGYTF.

CDR3 DNA sequence: TGTGCCAGCAGCCTGGGAGACTATGGCTACACCTTC. Translated: CASSLGDYGYTF. V and J are TRBV7-2 and TRBJ1-2; D is undetermined. V was shortened by 5 bases and J by 3 bases, with 7 bases between the two germline ends. The CDR3 is made up of 12 amino acids. CDR1 is SGHTA, CDR2 FQGNSA, per germline.

V usage is TRBV29-1 and J usage is TRBJ2-1; 9 positions agree with TRBD1. The CDR3 spans 12 residues. CDR1 is SQVTM and CDR2 is ANQGSEA in the germline V gene. The V gene end was trimmed by 5 bases and the J gene end by 7 bases; junction bases not matched to a gene: 3. This CDR3 reads CSVRTGENEQFF. For the CDR3, the DNA is TGCAGCGTTAGGACAGGGGAGAATGAGCAGTTCTTC.